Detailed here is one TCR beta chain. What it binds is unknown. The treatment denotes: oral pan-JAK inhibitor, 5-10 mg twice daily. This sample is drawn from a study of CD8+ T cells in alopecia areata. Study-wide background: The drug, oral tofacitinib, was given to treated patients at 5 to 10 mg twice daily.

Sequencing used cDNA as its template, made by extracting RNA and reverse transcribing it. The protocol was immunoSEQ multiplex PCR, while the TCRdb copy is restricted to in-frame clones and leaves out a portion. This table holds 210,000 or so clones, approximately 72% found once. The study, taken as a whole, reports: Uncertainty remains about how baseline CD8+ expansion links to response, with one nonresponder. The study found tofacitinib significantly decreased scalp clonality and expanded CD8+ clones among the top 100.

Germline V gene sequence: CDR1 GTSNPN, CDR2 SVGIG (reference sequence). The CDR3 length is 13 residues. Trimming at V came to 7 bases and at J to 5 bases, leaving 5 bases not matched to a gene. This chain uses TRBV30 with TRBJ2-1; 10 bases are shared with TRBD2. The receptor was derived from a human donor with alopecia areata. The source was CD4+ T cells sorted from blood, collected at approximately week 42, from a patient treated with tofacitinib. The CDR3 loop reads CAFLAGGHNEQFF. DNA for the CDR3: TGTGCCTTTTTAGCGGGGGGCCACAATGAGCAGTTCTTC.